This T cell receptor beta chain stems from a study of cytomegalovirus exposure and HLA in healthy donors. The V gene end was trimmed by 1 base and the J gene end by 7 bases; junction bases not matched to a gene: 13. The germline V gene encodes CDR1 SGDLS and CDR2 YYNGEE. CDR3 length: 17 amino acids. Study-level findings and limits: Confirmation was obtained in vitro that three CMV-associated chains are specific for CMV antigens. Productive status was seen about 87% or about 30% of the time for most TCR beta V segments in an earlier analysis.

PCR primers comprised 60 Vbeta and 13 Jbeta primers. TCRdb keeps only in-frame clones here, not all; method: immunoSEQ multiplex PCR. The data contain about 89,000 clones, about 68% of them singletons. As regards this clone: Its antigen is still unknown.

Sequenced sample: PBMCs. The TCR sequence derives from a human donor in good health. The V gene is TRBV9, the J gene TRBJ1-2; 10 bases line up with TRBD1. CDR3 nucleotides: TGTGCCAGCAGCGTACATCATCATGGACAGGGGGAGGGTGGCTACACCTTC. Amino acids: CASSVHHHGQGEGGYTF.